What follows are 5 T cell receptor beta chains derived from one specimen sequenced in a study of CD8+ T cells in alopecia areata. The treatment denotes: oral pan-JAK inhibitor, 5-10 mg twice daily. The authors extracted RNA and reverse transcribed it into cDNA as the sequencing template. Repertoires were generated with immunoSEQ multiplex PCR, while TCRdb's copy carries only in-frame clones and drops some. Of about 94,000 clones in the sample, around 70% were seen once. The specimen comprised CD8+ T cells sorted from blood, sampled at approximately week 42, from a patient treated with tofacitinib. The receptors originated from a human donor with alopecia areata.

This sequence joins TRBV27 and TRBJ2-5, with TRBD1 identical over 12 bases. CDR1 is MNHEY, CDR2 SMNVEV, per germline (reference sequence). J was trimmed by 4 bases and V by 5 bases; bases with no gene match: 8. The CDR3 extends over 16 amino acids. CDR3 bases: TGTGCCAGCAGTCTCCAGGGGGACAGGGGGCCAGAGACCCAGTACTTC. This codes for CASSLQGDRGPETQYF.

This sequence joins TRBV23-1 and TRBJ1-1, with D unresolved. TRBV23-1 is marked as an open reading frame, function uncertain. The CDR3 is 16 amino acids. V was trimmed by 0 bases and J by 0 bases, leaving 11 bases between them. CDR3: CASSQSRQLLNTEAFF. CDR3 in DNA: TGCGCCAGCAGTCAATCTCGGCAATTGCTGAACACTGAAGCTTTCTTT.

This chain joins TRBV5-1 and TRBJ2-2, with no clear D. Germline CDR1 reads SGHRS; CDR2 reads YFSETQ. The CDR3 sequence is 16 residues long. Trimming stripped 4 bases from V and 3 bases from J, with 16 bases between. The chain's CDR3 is CASSLFLEGDTGELFF. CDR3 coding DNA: TGCGCCAGCAGCCTCTTCTTGGAAGGCGACACCGGGGAGCTGTTTTTT.

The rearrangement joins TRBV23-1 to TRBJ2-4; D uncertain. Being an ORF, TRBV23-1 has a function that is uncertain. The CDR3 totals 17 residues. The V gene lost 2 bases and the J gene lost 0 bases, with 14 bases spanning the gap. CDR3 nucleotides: TGCGCCAGCAGTCAACTAGGCCAGCCTGTAGCCAAAAACATTCAGTACTTC. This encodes CASSQLGQPVAKNIQYF.

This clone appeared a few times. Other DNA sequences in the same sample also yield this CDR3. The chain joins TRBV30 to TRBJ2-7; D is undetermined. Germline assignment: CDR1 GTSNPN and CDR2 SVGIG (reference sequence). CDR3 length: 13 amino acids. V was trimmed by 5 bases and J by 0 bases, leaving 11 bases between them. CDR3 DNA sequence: TGTGCCTGGGGCACTGGTTACTCCTACGAGCAGTACTTC. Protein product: CAWGTGYSYEQYF.